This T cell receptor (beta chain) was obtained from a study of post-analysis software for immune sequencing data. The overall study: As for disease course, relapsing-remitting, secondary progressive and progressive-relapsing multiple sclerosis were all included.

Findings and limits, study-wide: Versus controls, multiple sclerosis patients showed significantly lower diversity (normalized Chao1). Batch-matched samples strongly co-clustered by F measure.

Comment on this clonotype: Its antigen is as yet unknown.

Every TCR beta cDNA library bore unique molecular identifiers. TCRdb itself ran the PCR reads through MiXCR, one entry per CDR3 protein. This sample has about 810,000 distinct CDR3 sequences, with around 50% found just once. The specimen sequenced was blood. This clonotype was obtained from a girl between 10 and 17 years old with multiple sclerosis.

CDR3 sequence: CASSYQTGGKNIQYF. The CDR3 DNA reads as TGTGCCAGCAGTTACCAGACAGGGGGCAAAAACATTCAGTACTTC. The chain recombines TRBV6-2 or TRBV6-3 with TRBJ2-4; 9 bases align to TRBD1. The CDR3 sequence is 15 residues long. CDR1 MNHEY and CDR2 SVGEGT come from the germline V gene. V lost 2 bases to trimming and J lost 3 bases; unmatched junction nucleotides: 2.